The rows below give T cell receptor beta chains drawn from one sample of a study of human T cells and chemical hapten exposure. MiXCR, applied by TCRdb to the RACE reads, yields one record per CDR3 protein. Of roughly 120,000 distinct CDR3 sequences in the sample, over 10% were seen once. This specimen consisted of whole blood, obtained in connection with sensitization to the hapten diphenylcyclopropenone (DPC). These receptors originate from a woman between 50 and 59 years old with alopecia areata. Some clones in this sample may be carry-over from other donors' samples. CDR3s include the opening cysteine and the closing phenylalanine or tryptophan. D genes are given only for firm matches. Only some rows state a clone size, as once, few, many or a class for expanded clones.

J,V,D,size,DNA,CDR3
TRBJ1-1,TRBV27,TRBD1,many,TGTGCCAGCAAGACAGGGGTCCGGGGACTTCTGAACACTGAAGCTTTCTTT,CASKTGVRGLLNTEAFF
TRBJ2-1,TRBV11-2,NA,many,TGTGCCAGCAGCTTAGTTTTTAGCGGTAGCAATGAGCAGTTCTTC,CASSLVFSGSNEQFF
TRBJ2-3,TRBV7-7,TRBD2,many,TGTGCCAGCAGCCCCCGGTCGACTAGCGGGATTACAGATACGCAGTATTTT,CASSPRSTSGITDTQYF
TRBJ2-1,TRBV6-5,NA,NA,TGTGCCAGCATTTCACGGGGGAGCAATGAGCAGTTCTTC,CASISRGSNEQFF
TRBJ2-5,TRBV5-1,NA,many,TGCGCCAGCAGCGGGAGCTCCTCTCCGGCCAGGGAGACCCAGTACTTC,CASSGSSSPARETQYF
TRBJ1-5,TRBV29-1,NA,NA,TGCAGCGTTGGAGTAAGCATCAATCAGCCCCAGCATTTT,CSVGVSINQPQHF
TRBJ2-5,TRBV9,NA,NA,TGTGCCAGCAGCGACGGTCCCCAAGAGACCCAGTACTTC,CASSDGPQETQYF
TRBJ2-7,TRBV12-3/TRBV12-4,TRBD1,many,TGTGCCAGCAGTTTCAGGGGACAGGGGGCTCACGAGCAGTACTTC,CASSFRGQGAHEQYF
TRBJ1-2,TRBV12-2,NA,few,TGTGCAAGTCGCTTAGAAGGAGGTCATGGCTACACCTTC,CASRLEGGHGYTF
TRBJ1-5,TRBV3-1,NA,NA,TGTGCCAGCAGCGTGGGGCATTGGGGTAATCAGCGCCAGCATTTT,CASSVGHWGNQRQHF
TRBJ1-2,TRBV7-8,NA,NA,TGTGCCAGCAGCTTCCGGAACTATGGCTACACCTTC,CASSFRNYGYTF
TRBJ1-1,TRBV4-3,NA,few,TGCGCCACCCGCCGATCGGGGAACACTGAAGCTTTCTTT,CATRRSGNTEAFF
TRBJ2-2,TRBV11-2,NA,many,TGTGCCAGCAGCGAGCCTGACAGACTACGCACCGGGGAGCTGTTTTTT,CASSEPDRLRTGELFF
TRBJ2-1,TRBV11-3,NA,many,TGTGCCAGCAGCTTAGACCAAAGCAATGAGCAGTTCTTC,CASSLDQSNEQFF
TRBJ2-5,TRBV6-5,TRBD2,NA,TGTGCCAGCAGTTACTCGCTTACTAGCGGGTCCCAAGAGACCCAGTACTTC,CASSYSLTSGSQETQYF
TRBJ1-4,TRBV27,NA,NA,TGTGCCAGCAGTCAATGGGACCGAGAGGCAAAACTGTTTTTT,CASSQWDREAKLFF
TRBJ2-7,TRBV29-1,TRBD2,few,TGCAGCGTGAAACCCGGGACGGGGGGACCCTACGAGCAGTACTTC,CSVKPGTGGPYEQYF
TRBJ1-1,TRBV9,NA,many,TGTGCCAGCAGCGGCGACAGTCACACTGAAGCTTTCTTT,CASSGDSHTEAFF
TRBJ2-4,TRBV28,NA,NA,TGTGCCAGCACGATGGGGTTTTGGAAAAACATTCAGTACTTC,CASTMGFWKNIQYF
TRBJ2-5,TRBV6-6,TRBD1,NA,TGTGCCAGCAGTTACTCCGGGACAGGGGGCGCAGAGACCCAGTACTTC,CASSYSGTGGAETQYF
TRBJ2-1,TRBV6-6,TRBD2,few,TGTGCCAGCAGTTACTCGTCCAGCGGGACGAGGAATGAGCAGTTCTTC,CASSYSSSGTRNEQFF
TRBJ1-1,TRBV7-2,NA,NA,TGTGCCAGCAGCTTTCAGAGGGCCAACGAAGCTTTCTTT,CASSFQRANEAFF
TRBJ2-7,TRBV12-2,NA,many,TGTGCAAGTCGCTTTCCGGGACAGCGAAGTCCGACCTACGAGCAGTACTTC,CASRFPGQRSPTYEQYF
TRBJ2-3,TRBV11-2,TRBD2,NA,TGTGCCAGCAGCACCCTACCAAGCGGGAGGGGCACAGATACGCAGTATTTT,CASSTLPSGRGTDTQYF
TRBJ1-2,TRBV29-1,NA,few,TGCAGCGTTGGGAAACAGGGAGACACGTATGGCTACACCTTC,CSVGKQGDTYGYTF
TRBJ2-7,TRBV28,NA,NA,TGTGCCAGCAGTTCCACCATCTACGAGCAGTACTTC,CASSSTIYEQYF
TRBJ1-1,TRBV5-6,NA,few,TGTGCCAGCAGCCCCCGGACCAGGAACACTGAAGCTTTCTTT,CASSPRTRNTEAFF
TRBJ2-7,TRBV28,NA,few,TGTGCCAGCAGCTTAACGGGGCCCGGAGGGGTCGAGCAGTACTTC,CASSLTGPGGVEQYF
TRBJ1-5,TRBV10-3,TRBD1,NA,TGTGCCATCAGTGAAAGGGGACAGGGGAAGCCCCAGCATTTT,CAISERGQGKPQHF
TRBJ2-2,TRBV6-1,NA,many,TGTGCCAGCAGTGCGATTGGGAGCCGGGCCGGGGAGCTGTTTTTT,CASSAIGSRAGELFF
TRBJ1-1,TRBV7-9,TRBD1,NA,TGTGCCAGCAGCTTAGCCAGGGGGGTACCTGAAGCTTTCTTT,CASSLARGVPEAFF
TRBJ1-6,TRBV20-1,TRBD1,few,TGCAGTGCTAGAGGTACCGGGACAGTCCTAGTCGAACCCCTCCACTTT,CSARGTGTVLVEPLHF
TRBJ2-7,TRBV7-9,TRBD1,few,TGTGCCAGCAGCCCGCGGGACAGGGAGTTGGGAGAGCAGTACTTC,CASSPRDRELGEQYF
TRBJ2-2,TRBV18,NA,many,TGTGCCAGCTCACCATTGGAGGGCACCGGGGAGCTGTTTTTT,CASSPLEGTGELFF
TRBJ2-1,TRBV13,TRBD1,few,TGTGCCAGCAGCTCGCGGGACAGGGGATCGTGGGAGCAGTTCTTC,CASSSRDRGSWEQFF
TRBJ1-4,TRBV28,NA,many,TGTGCCAGCAGTTTAAATAGTGAGGAAAAACTGTTTTTT,CASSLNSEEKLFF
TRBJ2-1,TRBV29-1,NA,NA,TGCAGCGGAAACAGGGTTTACAATGAGCAGTTCTTC,CSGNRVYNEQFF
TRBJ2-7,TRBV28,TRBD1,few,TGTGCCAGCCTAGGGACAGAGACCTACGAGCAGTACTTC,CASLGTETYEQYF
TRBJ2-7,TRBV21-1,NA,many,TGTGCCAGCAACCTAGACGCGAAGGCGTCCTACGAGCAGTACTTC,CASNLDAKASYEQYF
TRBJ2-7,TRBV4-2,NA,NA,TGTGCCAGCAGCCAAGAAGCCCCAGATTACGAGCAGTACTTC,CASSQEAPDYEQYF
TRBJ1-3,TRBV28,TRBD1,many,TGTGCCAGCAGCAACAGGGGATCAGGAAACACCATATATTTT,CASSNRGSGNTIYF
TRBJ2-6,TRBV4-1,NA,NA,TGCGCCAGCAGCCAAGACCCAGGGTTTGGGGCCAACGTCCTGACTTTC,CASSQDPGFGANVLTF
TRBJ1-2,TRBV3-1,TRBD1,NA,TGTGCCAGCAGCCGCTGGACAGGTGACTATGGCTACACCTTC,CASSRWTGDYGYTF
TRBJ1-1,TRBV18,TRBD1,few,TGTGCCAGCTCACTGGGGACAGGGGCCACTGAAGCTTTCTTT,CASSLGTGATEAFF
TRBJ1-2,TRBV28,TRBD1,few,TGTGCCAGCAGTCCAGGGACAGGAGTTAACTATGGCTACACCTTC,CASSPGTGVNYGYTF
TRBJ2-7,TRBV6-1,NA,many,TGTGCCAGCAGTGAAGAATGGGGACCCGCCTACGAGCAGTACTTC,CASSEEWGPAYEQYF
TRBJ1-2,TRBV20-1,NA,NA,TGCAGTGCTAGAGTTGAGGGCATTGGCACAGCCCTTTCCTATGGCTACACCTTC,CSARVEGIGTALSYGYTF